This TCR beta chain came from a study of control samples from healthy donors and cancer patients. This table comes from immunoSEQ multiplex PCR, and its TCRdb copy is limited to in-frame clones, with some not included. The sample includes around 41,000 clones, about 83% seen only once; the top ten take 20% to 25%. CDR1 is LGHDT, CDR2 YNNKEL, per germline (reference sequence). Trimming left V 3 bases short and J 6 bases short, with 17 bases between. This CDR3 spans 15 amino acids. V usage is TRBV3-1 (or the pseudogene TRBV3-2) and J usage is TRBJ1-1; D not resolved. Input material: PBMCs. The TCR was taken from a woman aged 60-75 years with lung cancer. CDR3 loop: CASSQYSLRGAEAFF. The DNA for the CDR3 is TGTGCCAGCAGCCAGTACAGCCTCCGCGGGGCTGAAGCTTTCTTT.